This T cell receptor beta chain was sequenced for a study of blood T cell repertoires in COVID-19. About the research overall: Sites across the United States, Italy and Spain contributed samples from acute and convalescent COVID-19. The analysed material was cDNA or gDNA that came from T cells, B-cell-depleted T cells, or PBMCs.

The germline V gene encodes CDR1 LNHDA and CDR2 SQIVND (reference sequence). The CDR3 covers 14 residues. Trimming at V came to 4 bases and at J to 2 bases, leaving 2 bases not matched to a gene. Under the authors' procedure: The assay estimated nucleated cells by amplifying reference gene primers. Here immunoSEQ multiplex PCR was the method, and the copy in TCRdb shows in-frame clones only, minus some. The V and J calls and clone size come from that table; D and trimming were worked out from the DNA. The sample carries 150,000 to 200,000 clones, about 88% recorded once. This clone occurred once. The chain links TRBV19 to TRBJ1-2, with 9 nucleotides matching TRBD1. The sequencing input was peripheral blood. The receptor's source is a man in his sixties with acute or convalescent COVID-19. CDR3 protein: CASSRGTGNYGYTF. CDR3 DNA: TGTGCCAGTAGTAGGGGGACAGGGAACTATGGCTACACCTTC. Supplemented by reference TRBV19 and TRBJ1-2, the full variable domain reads DGGITQSPKYLFRKEGQNVTLSCEQNLNHDAMYWYRQDPGQGLRLIYYSQIVNDFQKGDIAEGYSVSREKKESFPLTVTSAQKNPTAFYLCASSRGTGNYGYTFGSGTRLTVV.